The TCR beta chain described here comes from a study of blood T cell repertoires in COVID-19. Produced via immunoSEQ multiplex PCR; TCRdb's table is partial and in-frame only. This table holds over 130,000 clones, 60% to 85% found once. This CDR3 comprises 15 residues. CDR1 is KGHSH and CDR2 is LQKENI in the germline V gene. The V gene lost 3 bases and the J gene lost 2 bases, with 13 bases spanning the gap. This TCR was recovered from a man aged 50 to 60 with acute or convalescent COVID-19. The sample comprised peripheral blood. This chain joins TRBV18 and TRBJ1-1; D gene ambiguous. The CDR3 protein is CASSPSLSDNTEAFF. The CDR3 DNA sequence: TGTGCCAGCTCACCTAGTTTGAGCGACAACACTGAAGCTTTCTTT.